The 15 T cell receptor beta chains below all came from one sample that was sequenced in a study of CD8 T cells in ankylosing spondylitis. TCRdb recomputed calls from the 5' RACE reads with MiXCR, one row per CDR3 protein. The table shows approximately 300,000 distinct CDR3 sequences, with less than 25% occurring only once. The sequenced sample was blood, either unsorted or a sorted T cell fraction (not recorded which). The receptor set was obtained from a female donor with ankylosing spondylitis or in good health (not recorded which).

The chain recombines TRBV20-1 with TRBJ1-2; TRBD1 might be the D (6 bases). The CDR3 covers 16 residues. Germline assignment: CDR1 DFQATT and CDR2 SNEGSKA (reference sequence). Trimming pared 5 bases from V and 4 bases from J, leaving 23 bases between. CDR3 nucleotide sequence: TGCAGTGCTGCCGACAGGCCCGGCCGGTTTCTCTATGGCTACACCTTC. Protein: CSAADRPGRFLYGYTF.

This clonotype was counted only a few times. The chain uses TRBV12-3 or TRBV12-4 and TRBJ1-1; tentative D call: TRBD1 (5 bases). The V end was cut by 6 bases, the J end by 8 bases, with 13 bases between. The CDR3 is 12 amino acids. CDR3: CASSLTEKEAFF. The CDR3 DNA is TGTGCCAGCAGCCTGACAGAGAAGGAAGCTTTCTTT.

This clonotype appeared a few times. The chain links TRBV18 to TRBJ1-5; a possible D gene is TRBD1 (6 bases). Between the trimmed V and J ends, which lost 2 bases and 5 bases, there was a span of 13 bases. The CDR3 runs 15 residues. Germline assignment: CDR1 KGHSH and CDR2 LQKENI. CDR3 in amino acids: CASSPVGGKDQPQHF. In DNA form, the CDR3 reads TGTGCCAGCTCACCAGTCGGGGGCAAGGATCAGCCCCAGCATTTT.

This clonotype was counted many times. V is TRBV5-1 and J is TRBJ1-5; no clear D. Germline assignment: CDR1 SGHRS and CDR2 YFSETQ. The CDR3 length is 15 residues. Trimming cost V 0 bases and J 5 bases, with 12 bases left between them. CDR3 loop: CASSLDGSSHQPQHF. For the CDR3, the DNA is TGCGCCAGCAGCTTGGACGGTAGCAGCCATCAGCCCCAGCATTTT.

J is TRBJ2-5 and V is TRBV20-1, with D maybe TRBD1 (6 bases). Deletions cut 6 bases from V and 3 bases from J, with 11 bases between. Looked up from germline, CDR1 is DFQATT and CDR2 is SNEGSKA (reference sequence). The CDR3 is 12 residues long. CDR3 nucleotides: TGCAGTGCCCAGACAGGAGAAGAGACCCAGTACTTC. This encodes CSAQTGEETQYF.

The chain is built from TRBV7-2 and TRBJ2-7; perhaps D is TRBD1 or TRBD2 (5 bases each). Trimming cost V 5 bases and J 5 bases, with 13 bases left between them. CDR1 and CDR2 from the germline V gene are SGHTA and FQGNSA. The CDR3 has 13 residues. The CDR3 DNA sequence: TGTGCCAGCAGCCGAGATCGGGACCACGAGCAGTACTTC. Translated: CASSRDRDHEQYF.

This clonotype showed up many times. This chain uses TRBV7-2 with TRBJ1-2; TRBD1 agrees at 8 bases. V was pared by 6 bases and J by 7 bases, with 7 bases of the junction left unmatched. CDR1 and CDR2 (germline): SGHTA, FQGNSA. This CDR3 has 13 residues. The CDR3 sequence: CASSLGQDTGYTF. As DNA, the CDR3 is TGTGCCAGCAGTTTGGGACAGGACACTGGCTACACCTTC.

The chain is built from TRBV20-1 and TRBJ2-1, with unresolved D. Germline lookup yields CDR1 DFQATT and CDR2 SNEGSKA (reference sequence). The V end lost 1 base, the J end lost 6 bases, and 16 bases lay between the germline ends. This CDR3 is built from 15 residues. This CDR3 reads CSARAARGFANEQFF. CDR3 nucleotide sequence: TGCAGTGCTAGAGCCGCCCGAGGCTTCGCCAATGAGCAGTTCTTC.

The rearrangement links TRBV4-3 to TRBJ2-7, with 7 bases lining up with TRBD1. CDR1 is LGHNA and CDR2 is YSLEER in the germline V gene. V was pared by 4 bases and J by 0 bases, with 6 bases of the junction left unmatched. The CDR3 loop spans 15 amino acids. The CDR3 DNA reads TGCGCCAGCAGCCGATATCGACAGGGCTCCTACGAGCAGTACTTC. Its protein product is CASSRYRQGSYEQYF.

This clonotype was detected only a few times. The chain links TRBV10-3 to TRBJ2-3, with D perhaps given as TRBD1 or TRBD2 (7 bases each). This CDR3 region has 13 residues. V gave up 10 bases and J gave up 3 bases, with 14 bases separating them. Germline CDR1 and CDR2: ENHRY and SYGVKD. CDR3 region: CATQGGATDTQYF. The CDR3 region has the DNA TGTGCCACCCAGGGGGGGGCGACAGATACGCAGTATTTT.

V and J are TRBV6-1 and TRBJ1-6, with 10 nucleotides matching TRBD1. Per germline, CDR1 MNHNS and CDR2 SASEGT. This CDR3 is built from 14 residues. J was trimmed by 8 bases and V by 5 bases; bases with no gene match: 3. The CDR3 region is CASSPGTGDSPLHF. The DNA of the CDR3 is TGTGCCAGCAGTCCCGGGACAGGGGATTCACCCCTCCACTTT.

In its sample, this clonotype was seen many times. The chain uses TRBV29-1 and TRBJ2-3; the match to TRBD2 covers 7 bases. The CDR3 is 14 amino acids. The germline V gene encodes CDR1 SQVTM and CDR2 ANQGSEA. V lost 2 bases to trimming and J lost 4 bases; unmatched junction nucleotides: 6. The CDR3 coding sequence is TGCAGCGTTGAACCGCGGGAGCCAGCAGATACGCAGTATTTT. Translated, it gives CSVEPREPADTQYF.

This sequence joins TRBV3-1 and TRBJ2-2; TRBD2 aligns across 8 bases. CDR3 length: 15 amino acids. The V segment lost 6 bases and the J segment 7 bases; nucleotides outside the gene matches: 10. Germline values: CDR1 LGHDT, CDR2 YNNKEL (reference sequence). The CDR3 loop is CASSRLQGLGGELFF. The CDR3 DNA sequence: TGTGCCAGCAGTCGTCTACAGGGACTAGGCGGGGAGCTGTTTTTT.

This clonotype showed up many times. This CDR3 is CASSLGSLSGNTIYF. The CDR3 DNA sequence: TGTGCCAGCAGCTTAGGTTCACTCTCTGGAAACACCATATATTTT. This chain joins TRBV7-2 and TRBJ1-3; no reliable D call. V lost 1 base and J 0 bases, leaving 7 bases between the germline ends. The germline V gene encodes CDR1 SGHTA and CDR2 FQGNSA. The CDR3 totals 15 residues.

This clonotype has only a few counts. The gene calls are TRBV14 and TRBJ2-5, with a tentative D call TRBD2 (6 bases). Germline V gene sequence: CDR1 SGHDN, CDR2 FVKESK. V was shortened by 3 bases and J by 0 bases, with 11 bases between the two germline ends. CDR3 size: 15 residues. The CDR3 is CASSHGGEYQETQYF. The CDR3 DNA follows: TGTGCCAGCAGCCACGGAGGGGAGTACCAAGAGACCCAGTACTTC. The entire variable domain, with the rest obtained from reference TRBV14 and TRBJ2-5, is as follows: EAGVTQFPSHSVIEKGQTVTLRCDPISGHDNLYWYRRVMGKEIKFLLHFVKESKQDESGMPNNRFLAERTGGTYSTLKVQPAELEDSGVYFCASSHGGEYQETQYFGPGTRLLVL.